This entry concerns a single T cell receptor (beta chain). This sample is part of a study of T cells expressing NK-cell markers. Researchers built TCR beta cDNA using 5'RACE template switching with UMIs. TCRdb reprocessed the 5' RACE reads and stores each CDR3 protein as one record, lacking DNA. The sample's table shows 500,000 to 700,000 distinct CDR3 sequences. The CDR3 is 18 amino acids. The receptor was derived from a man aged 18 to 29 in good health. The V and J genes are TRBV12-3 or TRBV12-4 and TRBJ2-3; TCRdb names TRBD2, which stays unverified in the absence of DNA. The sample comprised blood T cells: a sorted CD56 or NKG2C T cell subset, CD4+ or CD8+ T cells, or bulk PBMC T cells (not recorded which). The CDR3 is CASSTGTSGRWVTDTQYF.